The 14 T cell receptor beta chains reported below all come from one sample, sequenced in a study of blood T cell repertoires in COVID-19. This table comes from immunoSEQ multiplex PCR, and its TCRdb copy is limited to in-frame clones, with some not included. The sample records about 200,000 clones, around 82% being singletons. The material sequenced was peripheral blood. These receptors all stem from a woman aged 70-85 years with acute or convalescent COVID-19.

The V gene is TRBV30, the J gene TRBJ2-2, with TRBD1 matching over 11 bases. Germline V lookup: CDR1 GTSNPN, CDR2 SVGIG (reference sequence). The J segment lost 1 base and the V segment lost 1 base, leaving 11 bases of the junction unmatched. The CDR3 spans 19 residues. The CDR3 region is CAWSGYPGTGGKNTGELFF. As DNA, the CDR3 is TGTGCCTGGAGTGGGTATCCCGGGACAGGGGGAAAGAACACCGGGGAGCTGTTTTTT. Filled out from reference TRBV30 and TRBJ2-2, the complete variable domain reads SQTIHQWPATLVQPVGSPLSLECTVEGTSNPNLYWYRQAAGRGLQLLFYSVGIGQISSEVPQNLSASRPQDRQFILSSKKLLLSDSGFYLCAWSGYPGTGGKNTGELFFGEGSRLTVL.

This chain uses TRBV28 with TRBJ2-7, with TRBD2 matching over 11 bases. The CDR3 covers 14 residues. V dropped 6 bases and J dropped 3; count of bases not matched to a gene: 4. Germline V gene lookup returns CDR1 MDHEN and CDR2 SYDVKM. The CDR3 DNA is TGTGCCAGCAGAACTGGGACTAGCGGCTACGAGCAGTACTTC. Residues: CASRTGTSGYEQYF.

The genes are TRBV29-1 and TRBJ1-2, with 7 bases that match TRBD1. Trimming at V came to 0 bases and at J to 3 bases, leaving 4 bases not matched to a gene. This CDR3 region has 14 residues. Germline-derived CDR1 and CDR2 are SQVTM and ANQGSEA. The CDR3 nucleotides read TGCAGCGTTGAAGAACAGGGGAGTTACTATGGCTACACCTTC. As protein: CSVEEQGSYYGYTF. Full variable domain (outside the CDR3, taken from reference TRBV29-1 and TRBJ1-2): SAVISQKPSRDICQRGTSLTIQCQVDSQVTMMFWYRQQPGQSLTLIATANQGSEATYESGFVIDKFPISRPNLTFSTLTVSNMSPEDSSIYLCSVEEQGSYYGYTFGSGTRLTVV.

The chain combines TRBV5-1 with TRBJ1-2; unclear D gene. The CDR3 loop spans 14 amino acids. The germline CDR1 and CDR2 sequences are SGHRS and YFSETQ. The V end lost 1 base, the J end lost 4 bases, and 11 bases lay between the germline ends. The CDR3 reads CASSLSEGSYGYTF. CDR3 DNA sequence: TGCGCCAGCAGCTTGAGCGAGGGTAGCTATGGCTACACCTTC.

In regard to this clone: One junction end does not reproduce the germline sequence, and a read error may be involved. This chain joins TRBV19 and TRBJ2-7, with 11 positions matching TRBD2. This CDR3 comprises 13 residues. Germline loops: CDR1 LNHDA, CDR2 SQIVND (reference sequence). CDR3 coding DNA: TGTGCCAGTAGAATAGCGGGAGGGCACGAGCAGTACTTC. Its protein product is CASRIAGGHEQYF.

The chain recombines TRBV6-6 with TRBJ2-5, with D possibly being TRBD1 (5 bases). Trimming shortened V by 2 bases and J by 2 bases, and 9 bases separated the two germline ends. Germline V gene sequence: CDR1 MNHNY, CDR2 SVGAGI (reference sequence). This CDR3 comprises 14 residues. CDR3 region: CASSYRGAQETQYF. Written as DNA, the CDR3 is TGTGCCAGCAGTTACCGTGGGGCTCAAGAGACCCAGTACTTC.

The rearrangement joins TRBV5-6 to TRBJ2-7; D not certain. Trimming took 4 bases from V and 4 from J, leaving 9 bases between them. The CDR3 extends over 12 amino acids. Germline assignment: CDR1 SGHDT and CDR2 YYEEEE. DNA for the CDR3: TGTGCCAGCAGCGCCTTGGAGTACGAGCAGTACTTC. Protein sequence: CASSALEYEQYF.

The chain recombines TRBV30 with TRBJ2-7; 7 nucleotides align to TRBD1. J lost 1 base, V lost 3 bases, and 15 bases had no gene match. The CDR3 contains 17 residues. Looked up from germline, CDR1 is GTSNPN and CDR2 is SVGIG (reference sequence). The CDR3 region is CAWSPGLDRALSYEQYF. DNA of the CDR3: TGTGCCTGGAGCCCGGGGCTCGACAGGGCTCTATCCTACGAGCAGTACTTC. Using reference TRBV30 and TRBJ2-7 for the parts outside the CDR3, the full variable domain is SQTIHQWPATLVQPVGSPLSLECTVEGTSNPNLYWYRQAAGRGLQLLFYSVGIGQISSEVPQNLSASRPQDRQFILSSKKLLLSDSGFYLCAWSPGLDRALSYEQYFGPGTRLTVT.

The chain employs TRBV6-1 and TRBJ2-7; D ambiguous. The ends were cut back, 10 bases at V and 4 bases at J, with 11 bases in the middle. Per the germline V gene, CDR1 is MNHNS and CDR2 is SASEGT. This CDR3 is built from 11 residues. The CDR3 bases are TGTGCCACCTCTTCCGGTTACGAGCAGTACTTC. Translating it yields CATSSGYEQYF.

This clone was counted only a few times. CDR3 sequence reads: CASSPRTGGVGYTF. CDR3 DNA sequence: TGTGCCAGCAGCCCGAGGACAGGGGGCGTGGGCTACACCTTC. V usage is TRBV7-8 and J usage is TRBJ1-2, with 11 bases aligning to TRBD1. The CDR3 length is 14 residues. V was clipped by 5 bases and J by 8 bases; unmatched bases: 7. CDR1 and CDR2 from the germline V gene are SGHVS and FQNEAQ.

This chain links TRBV5-4 with TRBJ2-1; no definite D call. This CDR3 contains 16 residues. Trimming pared 0 bases from V and 0 bases from J, leaving 10 bases between. Germline CDR1 and CDR2: SGHNT and YYREEE (reference sequence). The CDR3 coding sequence is TGTGCCAGCAGCTTGGCCCCGACATACTCCTACAATGAGCAGTTCTTC. Amino acids: CASSLAPTYSYNEQFF.

This clone has a handful of counts. This rearrangement joins TRBV5-8 to TRBJ1-4; possible D gene TRBD1, 6 bases. V lost 6 bases and J lost 3, with 15 bases in between. Germline values: CDR1 SGHTS, CDR2 YDEGEE. This CDR3 contains 15 residues. CDR3 coding DNA: TGTGCCAGCACGCTCCCGGGGGGGCCTAATGAAAAACTGTTTTTT. It codes for CASTLPGGPNEKLFF.

V and J are TRBV5-4 and TRBJ1-4; D remains unclear. CDR3 length: 12 residues. V lost 4 bases and J lost 8, with 9 bases in between. Germline V lookup: CDR1 SGHNT, CDR2 YYREEE (reference sequence). The CDR3 loop is CASSQWREKLFF. In DNA form, the CDR3 reads TGTGCCAGCAGCCAATGGAGGGAAAAACTGTTTTTT.

The chain has TRBV12-3 or TRBV12-4 and TRBJ2-5; 7 bases map to TRBD2. This CDR3 contains 13 residues. J gave up 4 bases and V 3 bases, and 2 bases lay outside the gene matches. DNA for the CDR3: TGTGCCAGCAGTTTCGGGGGGAGAGAGACCCAGTACTTC. As protein: CASSFGGRETQYF.